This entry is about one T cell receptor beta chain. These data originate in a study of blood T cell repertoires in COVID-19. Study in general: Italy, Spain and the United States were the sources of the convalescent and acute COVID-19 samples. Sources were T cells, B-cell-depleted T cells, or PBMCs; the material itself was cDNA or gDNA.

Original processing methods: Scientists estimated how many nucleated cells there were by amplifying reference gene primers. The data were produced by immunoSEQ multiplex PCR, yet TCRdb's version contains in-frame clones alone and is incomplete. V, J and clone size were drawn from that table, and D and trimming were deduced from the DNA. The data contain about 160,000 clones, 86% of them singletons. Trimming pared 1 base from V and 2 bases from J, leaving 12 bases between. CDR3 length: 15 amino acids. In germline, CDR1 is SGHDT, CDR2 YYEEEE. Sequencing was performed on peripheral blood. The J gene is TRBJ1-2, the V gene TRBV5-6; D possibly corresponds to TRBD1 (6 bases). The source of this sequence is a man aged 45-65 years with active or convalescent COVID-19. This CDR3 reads CASSLWTAKNYGYTF. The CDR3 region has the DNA TGTGCCAGCAGCTTGTGGACAGCTAAAAACTATGGCTACACCTTC.